One T cell receptor (beta chain) is described in this entry. The V gene's germline CDR1 is MNHEY and CDR2 SVGAGI. CDR3 size: 15 residues. J was trimmed by 11 bases and V by 0 bases; bases with no gene match: 7. Original methodology: Amplified reference gene primers provided the basis for estimating nucleated cell counts. Measured with immunoSEQ multiplex PCR; TCRdb has only the in-frame clones, and not every one. Clonal size and the V and J genes are those of that table, whereas D and trimming came from the DNA. The profile shows tens of thousands of clones, 60% to 75% of them singletons. This sample stems from a study of blood T cell repertoires in COVID-19. Across the whole study: From T cells, B-cell-depleted T cells, or PBMCs came the material, which was cDNA or gDNA.

Sequencing was carried out using peripheral blood. The clonotype originates from a man in his forties or fifties with active or convalescent COVID-19. The chain uses TRBV6-5 and TRBJ1-6, with TRBD1 identical over 7 bases. The CDR3 DNA is TGTGCCAGCAGTTACTCTCGGGGACAGAAGGCACCCCTCCACTTT. This translates into CASSYSRGQKAPLHF.